This TCR beta chain originates from a study of sequential checkpoint blockade in melanoma. Turning to the study itself: Patients were randomized 1:1 to nivolumab-then-ipilimumab or ipilimumab-then-nivolumab first-line.

Treatment in this sample: randomized to nivolumab then ipilimumab (arm A) or the reverse (arm B). Patients had received no earlier DNA-damaging chemotherapy. This clone was recorded only once. Libraries were prepared by immunoSEQ multiplex PCR; TCRdb keeps only in-frame clonotypes and omits some of them. Of about 12,000 clones in the sample, 77% are singletons; the top ten hold under 13%. The length of the CDR3 is 12 residues. With 3 bases removed from V and 5 bases from J, the gap between germline ends came to 8 bases. CDR1 and CDR2 (germline): SEHNR, FQNEAQ (reference sequence). This TCR came from a human donor with melanoma. The J gene is TRBJ2-7, the V gene TRBV7-9; D perhaps matches TRBD1 (5 bases). The source material was CD8+ T cells sorted from blood (inferred from file names), sampled from a patient given nivolumab and ipilimumab in sequence. The CDR3 loop reads CASSFQGNEQYF. The CDR3 nucleotides read TGTGCCAGCAGCTTCCAGGGTAACGAGCAGTACTTC.